The clone carrying this T cell receptor beta chain was seen at least ten times. Antigen specificity is unknown. V dropped 0 bases and J dropped 4 bases, with 13 bases sitting between them. CDR1 and CDR2 from the germline V gene are SGHRS and YFSETQ. The CDR3 has 15 amino acids. The authors obtained over 180 million TCR-beta sequences from 15-18 subjects per sequencing run. TCRdb processed the 5' RACE reads anew with MiXCR; each CDR3 protein has one entry. The table lists tens of thousands of distinct CDR3 sequences, about 26% of them singletons. The data originate from a study of neurological immune-mediated disorders. Study results and caveats: The greatest degree of TCR clonal expansion was observed in HTLV-1-associated myelopathy, with the lowest in multiple sclerosis, below that of healthy controls.

The sequencing input was PBMCs. This chain joins TRBV5-1 and TRBJ1-1; D is uncertain. The source of this sequence is a woman in her seventies in good health. CDR3 region: CASSLGSVRGTEAFF. DNA for the CDR3: TGCGCCAGCAGCTTGGGTTCTGTTCGGGGCACTGAAGCTTTCTTT. Full variable domain (missing parts from reference TRBV5-1 and TRBJ1-1): KAGVTQTPRYLIKTRGQQVTLSCSPISGHRSVSWYQQTPGQGLQFLFEYFSETQRNKGNFPGRFSGRQFSNSRSEMNVSTLELGDSALYLCASSLGSVRGTEAFFGQGTRLTVV.